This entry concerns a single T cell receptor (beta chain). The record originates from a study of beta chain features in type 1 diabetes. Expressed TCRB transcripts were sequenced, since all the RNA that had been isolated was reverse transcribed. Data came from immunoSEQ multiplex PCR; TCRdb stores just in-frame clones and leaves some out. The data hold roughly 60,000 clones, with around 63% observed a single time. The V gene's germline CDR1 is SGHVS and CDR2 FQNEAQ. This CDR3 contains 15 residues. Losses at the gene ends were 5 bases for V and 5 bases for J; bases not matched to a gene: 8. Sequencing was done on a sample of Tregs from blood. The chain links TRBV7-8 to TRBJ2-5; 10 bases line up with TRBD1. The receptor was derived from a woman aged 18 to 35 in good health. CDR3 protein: CASSPPGQGWETQYF. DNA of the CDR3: TGTGCCAGCAGCCCTCCGGGACAGGGGTGGGAGACCCAGTACTTC.